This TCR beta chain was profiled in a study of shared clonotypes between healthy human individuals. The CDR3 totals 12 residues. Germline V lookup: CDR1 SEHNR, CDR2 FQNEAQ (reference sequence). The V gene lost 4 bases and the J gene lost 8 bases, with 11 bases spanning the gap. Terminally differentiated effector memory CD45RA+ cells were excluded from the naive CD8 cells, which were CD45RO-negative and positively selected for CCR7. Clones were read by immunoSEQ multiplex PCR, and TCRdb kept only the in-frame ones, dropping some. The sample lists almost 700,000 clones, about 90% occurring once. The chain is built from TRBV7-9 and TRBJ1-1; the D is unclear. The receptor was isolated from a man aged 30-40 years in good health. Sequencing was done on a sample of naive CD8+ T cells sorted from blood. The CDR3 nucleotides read TGTGCCAGCAGCTATCTTAGTTCGGAAGCTTTCTTT. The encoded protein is CASSYLSSEAFF. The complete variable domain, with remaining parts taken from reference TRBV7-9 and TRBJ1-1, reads DTGVSQNPRHKITKRGQNVTFRCDPISEHNRLYWYRQTLGQGPEFLTYFQNEAQLEKSRLLSDRFSAERPKGSFSTLEIQRTEQGDSAMYLCASSYLSSEAFFGQGTRLTVV.